The rows below give T cell receptor beta chains drawn from one sample of a study of T cell changes during pregnancy in multiple sclerosis. Clones were read by immunoSEQ multiplex PCR, and TCRdb kept only the in-frame ones, dropping some. The profile shows around 96,000 clones, just under 95% of them singletons. Sequences were derived from peripheral blood, sampled in the first trimester of pregnancy. Source of these receptors: a female donor with multiple sclerosis, enrolled in a pregnancy study. Each CDR3 is given with its conserved first and last residue.

v_call: TRBV6-5
j_call: TRBJ2-3
cdr3_aa: CASSPGLAGITQYF

v_call: TRBV7-2
j_call: TRBJ2-1
cdr3_aa: CASSSGQGWSEQFF

v_call: TRBV11-3
j_call: TRBJ2-3
cdr3_aa: CASSLGGGLNTDTQYF

v_call: TRBV5-1
j_call: TRBJ2-1
cdr3_aa: CASNAGTTQYNEQFF

v_call: TRBV7-3
j_call: TRBJ2-2
cdr3_aa: CASSLRAGTGDTGELFF

v_call: TRBV6-5
j_call: TRBJ1-1
cdr3_aa: CASRQGTNTEAFF

v_call: TRBV13
j_call: TRBJ1-6
cdr3_aa: CASSSRGNSPLHF

v_call: TRBV7-2
j_call: TRBJ1-2
cdr3_aa: CASSPPGYRVLGYTF

v_call: TRBV14
j_call: TRBJ1-2
cdr3_aa: CASSHPQGYGYTF

v_call: TRBV9
j_call: TRBJ1-3
cdr3_aa: CASSVATGTGNTIYF

v_call: TRBV13
j_call: TRBJ1-1
cdr3_aa: CASSSPLGGTEAFF

v_call: TRBV28
j_call: TRBJ2-7
cdr3_aa: CASSRRGLEQYF

v_call: TRBV30
j_call: TRBJ1-2
cdr3_aa: CAWSPLRDYGYTF

v_call: TRBV5-1
j_call: TRBJ2-5
cdr3_aa: CASSLAPTLTKIGVTQYF

v_call: TRBV11-2
j_call: TRBJ2-2
cdr3_aa: CASSLTSGNTGELFF

v_call: TRBV10-3
j_call: TRBJ1-1
cdr3_aa: CAIRVGGVNTEAFF

v_call: TRBV7-2
j_call: TRBJ2-1
cdr3_aa: CASSLVGWANEQFF

v_call: TRBV5-1
j_call: TRBJ2-5
cdr3_aa: CASSQPEGDQETQYF

v_call: TRBV30
j_call: TRBJ1-6
cdr3_aa: CAWSRDRGSPLHF

v_call: TRBV19
j_call: TRBJ2-2
cdr3_aa: CASSIGSGKAGELFF

v_call: TRBV11-2
j_call: TRBJ2-7
cdr3_aa: CASSPGLAGSYEQYF

v_call: TRBV15
j_call: TRBJ2-3
cdr3_aa: CATSRDARLAGLSDTQYF

v_call: TRBV5-1
j_call: TRBJ2-7
cdr3_aa: CASSLGGGGLDEQYF

v_call: TRBV19
j_call: TRBJ2-7
cdr3_aa: CASSMSGYEQYF